This is a list of T cell receptor beta chains from one sample in a study of patients and donors after allogeneic stem cell transplantation. TCRdb analysed the RT-PCR reads with MiXCR anew, one entry per CDR3 protein. The top ten clones hold 11% of a sample with 200,000 to 250,000 distinct CDR3 sequences, 13% to 15% of them seen once. The sequenced sample was blood, either unsorted or a sorted T cell fraction (not recorded which). The receptors come from a human donor who was either an allogeneic HSCT recipient or a stem cell or donor lymphocyte infusion donor (not recorded which). It is not recorded whose cells these are; they may come from a transplant donor. CDR3s include the opening cysteine and the closing phenylalanine or tryptophan. The D gene is left open where the match is weak. Part of the rows lack a size; the others show once, few, many or a class for expanded clones.

DNA,CDR3,size,D,J,V
TGTGCCAGCAGCGCCTCGGACAGGACAATCTATGGCTACACCTTC,CASSASDRTIYGYTF,-,TRBD1,TRBJ1-2,TRBV14
TGTGCCAGCAGTGGGGGGTACAGGGGCCCAGGGGAGACCCAGTACTTC,CASSGGYRGPGETQYF,-,TRBD1,TRBJ2-5,TRBV6-1
TGTGCCATCAGTGTCTTAGGGACCCAGTACTTC,CAISVLGTQYF,few,-,TRBJ2-5,TRBV10-3
TGTGCCACCAGCAGAGATCGTCGGGTCGGGGGCTACACCTTC,CATSRDRRVGGYTF,-,-,TRBJ1-2,TRBV15
TGTGCCAGCAGCCCCGCCTTGCTAGCGGGGGGGCTTGTTACGCAGTATTTT,CASSPALLAGGLVTQYF,many,TRBD2,TRBJ2-3,TRBV7-8
TGTGCCAGCAGCCCCTCGGACGGGGGGGAGACCCAGTACTTC,CASSPSDGGETQYF,-,TRBD2,TRBJ2-5,TRBV4-2
TGTGCCAGCAGCTTAGGCCCTAGCGAGACCCAGTACTTC,CASSLGPSETQYF,few,-,TRBJ2-5,TRBV11-1
TGTGCCAGCAGTGAGCGGGGGGGCTCCAATGAGCAGTTCTTC,CASSERGGSNEQFF,-,TRBD2,TRBJ2-1,TRBV2
TGTGCCAGCAGCGCTGACAGGACGTACGGGGATGGCTACACCTTC,CASSADRTYGDGYTF,-,-,TRBJ1-2,TRBV6-1
TGCAGTGACCGGGGACAGTCTAACTATGGCTACACCTTC,CSDRGQSNYGYTF,few,TRBD1,TRBJ1-2,TRBV20-1
TGTGCCAGCAGCTTAGCGCGGGATCGATACAATGAGCAGTTCTTC,CASSLARDRYNEQFF,-,-,TRBJ2-1,TRBV11-3
TGTGCCATCCCCACGACAGGGGGCAGCTACGAGCAGTACTTC,CAIPTTGGSYEQYF,-,-,TRBJ2-7,TRBV21-1
TGTGCCAGCAGCTTAGCTCCCGGGATGAACTATGGCTACACCTTC,CASSLAPGMNYGYTF,once,-,TRBJ1-2,TRBV7-8
TGTGCCAGCAGCTTACGGCAGGGGGTTGGAAACACTGAAGCTTTCTTT,CASSLRQGVGNTEAFF,-,TRBD1,TRBJ1-1,TRBV7-2
TGCGCCAGCAGCTTGGAGGCTAGCGCCAATGAGCAGTTCTTC,CASSLEASANEQFF,-,-,TRBJ2-1,TRBV5-1
TGTGCCAGCAGTGAAGGGGCCATTCGGGGGGAAAAACTGTTTTTT,CASSEGAIRGEKLFF,many,-,TRBJ1-4,TRBV6-1
TGTGCCAGCAGCGCCACAGGGGCCGGGAACACTGAAGCTTTCTTT,CASSATGAGNTEAFF,-,TRBD1,TRBJ1-1,TRBV9
TGTGCCAGCTCACCATTGACAGCCGATAATTCACCCCTCCACTTT,CASSPLTADNSPLHF,-,-,TRBJ1-6,TRBV18
TGCAGTGCTATAGACGCCGCCCGAGCTAACTATGGCTACACCTTC,CSAIDAARANYGYTF,many,-,TRBJ1-2,TRBV20-1
TGCGCCAGCAGCTTGGATGGGACAGGCACTATAGGCTACACCTTC,CASSLDGTGTIGYTF,-,TRBD1,TRBJ1-2,TRBV5-1
TGTGCCAGCAGCCCAAGGGCTGGGGGCTACACCTTC,CASSPRAGGYTF,few,-,TRBJ1-2,TRBV5-6
TGTGCCAGCAGTGAACATCCATCCAGGGTGAACAATCAGCCCCAGCATTTT,CASSEHPSRVNNQPQHF,medium-sized,-,TRBJ1-5,TRBV2
TGTGCCACCAGTGATTCTTTCTATGGCTACACCTTC,CATSDSFYGYTF,few,-,TRBJ1-2,TRBV24-1
TGTGCCAGCTTCTTAGGAATGACAGGGGAATATGGCTACACCTTC,CASFLGMTGEYGYTF,-,TRBD1,TRBJ1-2,TRBV7-2
TGTGCCAGCAGCCGAGCGGGAGTAGAGATAGATACGCAGTATTTT,CASSRAGVEIDTQYF,-,TRBD2,TRBJ2-3,TRBV5-6
TGTGCCAGCAGCTTAGCGCTTGAAAATGAGCAGTTCTTC,CASSLALENEQFF,once,-,TRBJ2-1,TRBV7-2
TGTGCCAGTCGTATGGGACAGAACACCGGGGAGCTGTTTTTT,CASRMGQNTGELFF,-,-,TRBJ2-2,TRBV19
TGTGCCTGGAGTAAGGGCGCGGGCAATCAGCCCCAGCATTTT,CAWSKGAGNQPQHF,few,-,TRBJ1-5,TRBV30
TGCAGTGCTGGACAGGGGCTAAACAATGAGCAGTTCTTC,CSAGQGLNNEQFF,-,TRBD1,TRBJ2-1,TRBV20-1
TGCGCCAGCAGCCAAGTTCCAGGGCCGAACACTGAAGCTTTCTTT,CASSQVPGPNTEAFF,few,-,TRBJ1-1,TRBV4-3
TGCAGTGCGCCCGCGACAGGGACAGTCTATGGCTACACCTTC,CSAPATGTVYGYTF,many,TRBD1,TRBJ1-2,TRBV20-1
TGTGCCAGCAGCCAAGGGAACAGCAACTATGGCTACACCTTC,CASSQGNSNYGYTF,many,-,TRBJ1-2,TRBV4-2
TGTGCCAGCAGCCATCGGGGCGGGGGGCCTAAGAAGACCCAGTACTTC,CASSHRGGGPKKTQYF,-,TRBD2,TRBJ2-5,TRBV3-1
TGTGCCAGCGGGAGTGAGCAGTTCTTC,CASGSEQFF,-,-,TRBJ2-1,TRBV2
TGCAGCGTTACCCCCCGACTGAACACTGAAGCTTTCTTT,CSVTPRLNTEAFF,-,-,TRBJ1-1,TRBV29-1
TGCAGTGCTAGTTTTATTTCGTGGGACTCTAACTATGGCTACACCTTC,CSASFISWDSNYGYTF,-,-,TRBJ1-2,TRBV20-1
TGTGCCAGCAGCCCAATCTCGGCCAGGTTCTCTGGGGCCAACGTCCTGACTTTC,CASSPISARFSGANVLTF,-,-,TRBJ2-6,TRBV11-2
TGCAGTGCTGGGAAATCAGCGGGGACAGATACGCAGTATTTT,CSAGKSAGTDTQYF,few,TRBD2,TRBJ2-3,TRBV20-1
TGTGCCAGCAGTCTAATAGCGGGAGGGGGGTACAATGAGCAGTTCTTC,CASSLIAGGGYNEQFF,few,TRBD2,TRBJ2-1,TRBV12-3/TRBV12-4
TGTGCCAGCAGCTTAGGCGCAGTACACTCCTACGAGCAGTACTTC,CASSLGAVHSYEQYF,few,-,TRBJ2-7,TRBV7-2
TGCGCCAGCAGCCAAGTAGGCAGGGTGGAATATGGCTACACCTTC,CASSQVGRVEYGYTF,-,-,TRBJ1-2,TRBV4-1
TGTGCCAGCACCATACAGGGGGGCCAGGTCTCACCCCTCCACTTT,CASTIQGGQVSPLHF,-,TRBD1,TRBJ1-6,TRBV7-2
TGCAGTGCTAGAGATTATGGGGTTACTAACTATGGCTACACCTTC,CSARDYGVTNYGYTF,-,-,TRBJ1-2,TRBV20-1
TGTGCCAGCAGTTTCTTGGGGCTTAACACAGATACGCAGTATTTT,CASSFLGLNTDTQYF,many,-,TRBJ2-3,TRBV12-3/TRBV12-4
TGCAGTGCTAGCCGGGTTCAAGATTCACCCCTCCACTTT,CSASRVQDSPLHF,-,-,TRBJ1-6,TRBV20-1
TGTGCCAGTAGTAGATGGGGGACTGAAGCTTTCTTT,CASSRWGTEAFF,-,-,TRBJ1-1,TRBV19
TGCGCCAGCAGCTCGGGACTAGAACAAGAGACCCAGTACTTC,CASSSGLEQETQYF,few,TRBD2,TRBJ2-5,TRBV5-1